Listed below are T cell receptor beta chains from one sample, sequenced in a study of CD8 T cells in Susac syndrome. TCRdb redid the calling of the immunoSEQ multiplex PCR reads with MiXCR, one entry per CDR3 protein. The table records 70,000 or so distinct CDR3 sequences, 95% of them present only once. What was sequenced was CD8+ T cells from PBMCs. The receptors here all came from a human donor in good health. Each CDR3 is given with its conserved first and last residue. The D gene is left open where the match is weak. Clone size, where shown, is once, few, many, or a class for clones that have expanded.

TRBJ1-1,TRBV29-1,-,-,CSVFRDQAFF,TGCAGCGTCTTCCGGGATCAGGCTTTCTTT
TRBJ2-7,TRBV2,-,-,CASTPSFEQYF,TGTGCCAGCACTCCAAGTTTCGAGCAGTACTTC
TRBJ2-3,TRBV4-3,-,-,CASSQERRWMVDTQYF,TGCGCCAGCAGCCAAGAGAGGAGATGGATGGTAGATACGCAGTATTTT
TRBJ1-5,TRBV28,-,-,CASRRGQAPPQHF,TGTGCCAGCAGAAGGGGTCAGGCCCCGCCCCAGCATTTT
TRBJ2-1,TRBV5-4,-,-,CASSLRGDGEQFF,TGTGCCAGCAGCCTCCGGGGAGATGGTGAGCAGTTCTTC
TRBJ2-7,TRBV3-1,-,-,CASSQKQGTYEQYF,TGTGCCAGCAGCCAAAAGCAGGGAACCTACGAGCAGTACTTC
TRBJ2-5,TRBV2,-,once,CASSEGPQETQYF,TGTGCCAGCAGTGAAGGTCCGCAGGAGACCCAGTACTTC
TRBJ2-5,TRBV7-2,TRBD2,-,CASSLAALAEETQYF,TGTGCCAGCAGCTTAGCGGCGCTAGCGGAAGAGACCCAGTACTTC
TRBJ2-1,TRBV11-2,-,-,CASSPWASGINEQFF,TGTGCCAGCAGCCCCTGGGCCTCAGGCATCAATGAGCAGTTCTTC
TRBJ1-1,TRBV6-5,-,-,CASSYGGGGTGHTEAFF,TGTGCCAGCAGTTACGGGGGAGGTGGGACGGGGCACACTGAAGCTTTCTTT
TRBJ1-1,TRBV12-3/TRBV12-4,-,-,CASSPGQGPPKAFF,TGTGCCAGCAGTCCGGGCCAGGGTCCTCCAAAAGCTTTCTTT
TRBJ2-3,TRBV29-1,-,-,CSVEGLRETDTQYF,TGCAGCGTCGAGGGGCTTAGAGAAACAGATACGCAGTATTTT
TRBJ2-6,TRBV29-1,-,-,CSATGVDGVLTF,TGCAGCGCCACCGGGGTCGACGGCGTCCTGACTTTC
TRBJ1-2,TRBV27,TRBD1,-,CASRSPGGSGYTF,TGTGCCAGCAGATCCCCAGGGGGCTCTGGCTACACCTTC
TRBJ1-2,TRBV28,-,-,CASIPPGLGYGYTF,TGTGCCAGCATCCCGCCGGGTCTGGGCTATGGCTACACCTTC
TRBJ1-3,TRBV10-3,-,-,CAISEREGINTIYF,TGTGCCATCAGTGAGAGGGAAGGGATCAACACCATATATTTT
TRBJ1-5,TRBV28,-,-,CASRGSSNQPQHF,TGTGCCAGCCGGGGCTCGAGCAATCAGCCCCAGCATTTT
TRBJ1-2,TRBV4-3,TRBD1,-,CASSQVAGGFSYGYTF,TGCGCCAGCAGCCAAGTGGCAGGGGGTTTTAGCTATGGCTACACCTTC